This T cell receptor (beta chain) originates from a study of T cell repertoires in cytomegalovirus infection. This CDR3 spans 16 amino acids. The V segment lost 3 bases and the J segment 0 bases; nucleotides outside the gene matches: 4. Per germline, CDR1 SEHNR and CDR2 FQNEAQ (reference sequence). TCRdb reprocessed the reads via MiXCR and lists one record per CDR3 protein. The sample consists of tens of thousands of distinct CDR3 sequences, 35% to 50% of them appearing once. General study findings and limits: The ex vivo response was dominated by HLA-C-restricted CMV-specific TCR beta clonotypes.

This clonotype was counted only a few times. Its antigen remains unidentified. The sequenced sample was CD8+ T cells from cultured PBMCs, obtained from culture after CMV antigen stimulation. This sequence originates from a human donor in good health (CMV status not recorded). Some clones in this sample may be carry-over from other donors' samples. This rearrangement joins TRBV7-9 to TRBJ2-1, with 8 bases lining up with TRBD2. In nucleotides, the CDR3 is TGTGCCAGCAGCTTTGCAGGGACTAGCTCCTACAATGAGCAGTTCTTC. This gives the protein CASSFAGTSSYNEQFF. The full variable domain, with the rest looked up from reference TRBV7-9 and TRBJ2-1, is DTGVSQNPRHKITKRGQNVTFRCDPISEHNRLYWYRQTLGQGPEFLTYFQNEAQLEKSRLLSDRFSAERPKGSFSTLEIQRTEQGDSAMYLCASSFAGTSSYNEQFFGPGTRLTVL.